This T cell receptor (beta chain) was captured in a study of shared clonotypes between healthy human individuals. V gave up 4 bases and J gave up 4 bases, with 16 bases separating them. This CDR3 is 15 amino acids long. The germline gives CDR1 SGHAT, CDR2 FQNNGV. Profiled with immunoSEQ multiplex PCR; TCRdb holds only in-frame clones, not every one. The sample includes approximately 2.5 million clones, 90% to 95% of them seen just once. The V and J genes are TRBV11-2 and TRBJ1-1, with D unclear. Material: naive CD4+ T cells from PBMCs. Documented subset: CD45RA+ positively selected. The clonotype was recovered from a man aged 18 to 29 in good health. Some clones in this sample may be carry-over from other donors' samples. The chain's CDR3 is CASSWGVPAGTEAFF. CDR3 nucleotides: TGTGCCAGCAGCTGGGGTGTCCCCGCGGGCACTGAAGCTTTCTTT.